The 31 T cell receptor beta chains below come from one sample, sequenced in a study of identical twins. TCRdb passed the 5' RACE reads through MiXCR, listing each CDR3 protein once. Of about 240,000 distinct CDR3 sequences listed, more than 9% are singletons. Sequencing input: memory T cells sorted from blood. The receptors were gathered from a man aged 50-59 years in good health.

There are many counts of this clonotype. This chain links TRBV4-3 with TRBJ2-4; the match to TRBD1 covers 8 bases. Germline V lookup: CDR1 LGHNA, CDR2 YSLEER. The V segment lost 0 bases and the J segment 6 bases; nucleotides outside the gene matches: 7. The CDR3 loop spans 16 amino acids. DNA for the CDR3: TGCGCCAGCAGCCAAGACCAAGGACAGGGAGGAAACATTCAGTACTTC. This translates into CASSQDQGQGGNIQYF.

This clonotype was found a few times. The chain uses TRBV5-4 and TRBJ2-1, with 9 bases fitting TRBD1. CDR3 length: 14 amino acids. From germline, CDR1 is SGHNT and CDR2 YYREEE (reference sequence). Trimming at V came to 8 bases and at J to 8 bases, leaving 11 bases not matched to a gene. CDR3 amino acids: CASYPGQGLHEQFF. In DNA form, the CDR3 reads TGTGCCAGTTATCCGGGACAGGGACTCCATGAGCAGTTCTTC.

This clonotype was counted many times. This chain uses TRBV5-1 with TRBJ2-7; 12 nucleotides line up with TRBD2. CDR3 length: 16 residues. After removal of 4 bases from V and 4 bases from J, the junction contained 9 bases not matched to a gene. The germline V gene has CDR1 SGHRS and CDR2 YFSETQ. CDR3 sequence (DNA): TGCGCCAGCAGCACGTCGACTAGCGGGAGAGGATACGAGCAGTACTTC. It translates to CASSTSTSGRGYEQYF. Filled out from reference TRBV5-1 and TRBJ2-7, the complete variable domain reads KAGVTQTPRYLIKTRGQQVTLSCSPISGHRSVSWYQQTPGQGLQFLFEYFSETQRNKGNFPGRFSGRQFSNSRSEMNVSTLELGDSALYLCASSTSTSGRGYEQYFGPGTRLTVT.

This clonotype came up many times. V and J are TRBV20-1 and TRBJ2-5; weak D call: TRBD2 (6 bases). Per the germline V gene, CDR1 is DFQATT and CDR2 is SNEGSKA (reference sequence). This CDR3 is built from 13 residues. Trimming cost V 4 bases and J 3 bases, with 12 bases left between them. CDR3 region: CSATAGGKETQYF. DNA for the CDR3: TGCAGTGCTACAGCCGGGGGAAAAGAGACCCAGTACTTC.

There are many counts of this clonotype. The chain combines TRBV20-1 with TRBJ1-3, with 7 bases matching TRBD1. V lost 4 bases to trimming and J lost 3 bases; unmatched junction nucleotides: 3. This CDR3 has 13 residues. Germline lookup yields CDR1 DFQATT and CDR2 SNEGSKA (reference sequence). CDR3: CSATTGVGNTIYF. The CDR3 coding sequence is TGCAGTGCTACTACAGGGGTTGGAAACACCATATATTTT.

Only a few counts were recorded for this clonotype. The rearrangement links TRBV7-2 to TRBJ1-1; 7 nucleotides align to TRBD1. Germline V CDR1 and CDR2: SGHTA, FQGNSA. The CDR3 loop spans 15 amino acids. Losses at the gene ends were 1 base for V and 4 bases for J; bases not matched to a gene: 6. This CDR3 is CASSLGDSLGTEAFF. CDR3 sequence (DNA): TGTGCCAGCAGCTTAGGGGACAGCCTTGGCACTGAAGCTTTCTTT.

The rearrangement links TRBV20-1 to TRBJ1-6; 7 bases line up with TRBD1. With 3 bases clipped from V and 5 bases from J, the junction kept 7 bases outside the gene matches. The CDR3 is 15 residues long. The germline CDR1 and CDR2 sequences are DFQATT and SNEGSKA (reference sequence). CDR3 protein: CSAREQGVDNSPLHF. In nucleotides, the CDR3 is TGCAGTGCTAGGGAGCAGGGGGTGGATAATTCACCCCTCCACTTT.

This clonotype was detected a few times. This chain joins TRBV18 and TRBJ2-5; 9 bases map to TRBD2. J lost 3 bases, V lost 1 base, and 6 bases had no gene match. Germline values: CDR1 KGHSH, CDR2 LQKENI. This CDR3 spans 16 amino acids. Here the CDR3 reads CASSPLRLAGKETQYF. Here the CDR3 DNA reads TGTGCCAGCTCACCACTCCGGCTAGCGGGAAAAGAGACCCAGTACTTC.

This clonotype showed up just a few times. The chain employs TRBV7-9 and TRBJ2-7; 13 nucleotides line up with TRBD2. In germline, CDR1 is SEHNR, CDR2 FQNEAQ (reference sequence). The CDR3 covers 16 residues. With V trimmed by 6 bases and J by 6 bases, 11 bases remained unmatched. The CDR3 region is CASRPRTSGSVSEQYF. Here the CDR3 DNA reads TGTGCCAGCAGACCAAGGACTAGCGGGAGTGTTTCCGAGCAGTACTTC.

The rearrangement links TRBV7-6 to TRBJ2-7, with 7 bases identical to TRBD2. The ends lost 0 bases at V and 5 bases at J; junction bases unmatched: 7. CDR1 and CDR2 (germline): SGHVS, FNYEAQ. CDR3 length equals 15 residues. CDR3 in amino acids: CASSLALLAGDEQYF. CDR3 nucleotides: TGTGCCAGCAGCTTAGCGCTATTGGCGGGGGACGAGCAGTACTTC.

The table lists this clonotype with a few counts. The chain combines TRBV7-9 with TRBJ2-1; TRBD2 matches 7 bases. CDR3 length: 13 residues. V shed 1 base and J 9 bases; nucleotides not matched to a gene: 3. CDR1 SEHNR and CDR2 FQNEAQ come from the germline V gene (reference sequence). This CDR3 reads CASSLEASGEQFF. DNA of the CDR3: TGTGCCAGCAGCTTAGAGGCTAGCGGTGAGCAGTTCTTC. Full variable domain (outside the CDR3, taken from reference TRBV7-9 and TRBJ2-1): DTGVSQNPRHKITKRGQNVTFRCDPISEHNRLYWYRQTLGQGPEFLTYFQNEAQLEKSRLLSDRFSAERPKGSFSTLEIQRTEQGDSAMYLCASSLEASGEQFFGPGTRLTVL.

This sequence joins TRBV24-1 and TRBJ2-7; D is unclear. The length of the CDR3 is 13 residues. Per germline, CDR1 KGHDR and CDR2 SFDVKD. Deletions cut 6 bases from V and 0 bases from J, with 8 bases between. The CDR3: CATSPGNSYEQYF. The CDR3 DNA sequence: TGTGCCACCAGTCCAGGCAACTCCTACGAGCAGTACTTC.

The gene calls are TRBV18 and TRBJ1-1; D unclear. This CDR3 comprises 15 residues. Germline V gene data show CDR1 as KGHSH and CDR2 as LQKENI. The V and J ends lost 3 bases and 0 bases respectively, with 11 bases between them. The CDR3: CASSPAGFMNTEAFF. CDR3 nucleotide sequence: TGTGCCAGCTCACCCGCGGGGTTCATGAACACTGAAGCTTTCTTT. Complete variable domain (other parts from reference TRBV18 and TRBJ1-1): NAGVMQNPRHLVRRRGQEARLRCSPMKGHSHVYWYRQLPEEGLKFMVYLQKENIIDESGMPKERFSAEFPKEGPSILRIQQVVRGDSAAYFCASSPAGFMNTEAFFGQGTRLTVV.

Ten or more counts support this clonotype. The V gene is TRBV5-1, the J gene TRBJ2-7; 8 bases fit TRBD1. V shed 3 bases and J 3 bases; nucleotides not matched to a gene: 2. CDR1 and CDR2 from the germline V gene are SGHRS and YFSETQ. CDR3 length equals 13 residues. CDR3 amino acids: CASSSGQGYEQYF. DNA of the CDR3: TGCGCCAGCAGCTCTGGACAGGGCTACGAGCAGTACTTC.

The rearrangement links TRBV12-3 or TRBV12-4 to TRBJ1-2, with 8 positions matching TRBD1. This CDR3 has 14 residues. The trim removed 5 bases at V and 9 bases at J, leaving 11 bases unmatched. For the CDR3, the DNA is TGTGCCAGCAGTCTATCGTACAGGGGGAGAAGCTACACCTTC. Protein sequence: CASSLSYRGRSYTF.

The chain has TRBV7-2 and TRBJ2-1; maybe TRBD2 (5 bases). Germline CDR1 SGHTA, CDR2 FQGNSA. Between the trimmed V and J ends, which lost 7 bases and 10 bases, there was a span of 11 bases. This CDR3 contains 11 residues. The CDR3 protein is CASTEKREQFF. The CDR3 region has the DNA TGTGCCAGCACCGAAAAGCGGGAGCAGTTCTTC.

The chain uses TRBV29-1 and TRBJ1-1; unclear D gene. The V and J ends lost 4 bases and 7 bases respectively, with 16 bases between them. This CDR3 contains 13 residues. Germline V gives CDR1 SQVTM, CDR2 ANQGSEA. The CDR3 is CSVVGQSGIEAFF. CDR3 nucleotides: TGCAGCGTTGTAGGGCAAAGTGGGATTGAAGCTTTCTTT.

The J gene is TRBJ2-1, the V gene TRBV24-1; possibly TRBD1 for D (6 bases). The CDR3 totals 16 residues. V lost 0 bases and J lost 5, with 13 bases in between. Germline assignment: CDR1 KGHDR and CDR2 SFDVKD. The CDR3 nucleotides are TGTGCCACCAGTGATTTGGGGGTAGGGGGTAACAATGAGCAGTTCTTC. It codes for CATSDLGVGGNNEQFF.

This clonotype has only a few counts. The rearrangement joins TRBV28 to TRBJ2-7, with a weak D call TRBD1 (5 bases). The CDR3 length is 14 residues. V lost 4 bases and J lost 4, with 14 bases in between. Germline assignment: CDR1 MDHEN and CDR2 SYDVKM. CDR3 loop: CASSSQLKGYEQYF. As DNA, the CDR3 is TGTGCCAGCAGTTCCCAACTAAAGGGGTACGAGCAGTACTTC.

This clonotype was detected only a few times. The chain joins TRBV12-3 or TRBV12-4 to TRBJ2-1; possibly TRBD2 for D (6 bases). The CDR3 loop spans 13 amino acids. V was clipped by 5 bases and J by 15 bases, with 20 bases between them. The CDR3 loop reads CASSGREGGVRFF. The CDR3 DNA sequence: TGTGCCAGCAGTGGGCGTGAAGGCGGGGTAAGGTTCTTC.

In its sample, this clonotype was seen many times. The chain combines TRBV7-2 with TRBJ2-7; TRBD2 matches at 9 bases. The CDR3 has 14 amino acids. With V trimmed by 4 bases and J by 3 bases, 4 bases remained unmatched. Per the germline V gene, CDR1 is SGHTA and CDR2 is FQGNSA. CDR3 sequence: CASSSTSGRYEQYF. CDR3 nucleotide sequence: TGTGCCAGCAGCTCGACTAGCGGTCGCTACGAGCAGTACTTC.

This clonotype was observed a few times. The CDR3 DNA sequence: TGTGCCAGCAGCTCGCTTAATCCGAATGAGCAGTTCTTC. Its protein is CASSSLNPNEQFF. The chain employs TRBV7-3 and TRBJ2-1; D not certain. The CDR3 extends over 13 amino acids. The germline V and J ends were trimmed by 4 bases and 7 bases, with 11 bases remaining between them. Germline lookup yields CDR1 SGHTA and CDR2 FQGTGA.

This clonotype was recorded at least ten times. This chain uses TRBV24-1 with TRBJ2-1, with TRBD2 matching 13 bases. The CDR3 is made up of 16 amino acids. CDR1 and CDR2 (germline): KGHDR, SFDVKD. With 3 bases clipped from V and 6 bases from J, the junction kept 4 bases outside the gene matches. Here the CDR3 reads CATSDTGTSGINEQFF. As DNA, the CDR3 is TGTGCCACCAGTGATACCGGGACTAGCGGGATCAATGAGCAGTTCTTC.

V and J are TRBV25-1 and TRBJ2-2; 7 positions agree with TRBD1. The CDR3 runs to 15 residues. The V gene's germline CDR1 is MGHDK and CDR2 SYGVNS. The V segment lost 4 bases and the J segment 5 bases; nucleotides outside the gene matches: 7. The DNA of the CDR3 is TGTGCCAGCAGTGCAAACAGGGGTGCGACCGGGGAGCTGTTTTTT. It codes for CASSANRGATGELFF.

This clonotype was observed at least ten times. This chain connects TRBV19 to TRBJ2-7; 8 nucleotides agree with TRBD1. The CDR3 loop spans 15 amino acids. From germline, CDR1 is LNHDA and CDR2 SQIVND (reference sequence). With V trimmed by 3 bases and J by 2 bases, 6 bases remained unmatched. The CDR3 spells CASSIASRGPYEQYF. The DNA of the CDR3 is TGTGCCAGTAGTATCGCTTCCAGGGGGCCCTACGAGCAGTACTTC.

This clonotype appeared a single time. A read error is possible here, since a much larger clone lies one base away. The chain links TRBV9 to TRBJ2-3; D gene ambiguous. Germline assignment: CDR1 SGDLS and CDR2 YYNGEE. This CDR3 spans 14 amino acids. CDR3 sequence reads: CASSHSLSTDAQYF. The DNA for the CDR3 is TGTGCCAGCAGTCACTCTTTGAGCACAGATGCGCAGTATTTT.

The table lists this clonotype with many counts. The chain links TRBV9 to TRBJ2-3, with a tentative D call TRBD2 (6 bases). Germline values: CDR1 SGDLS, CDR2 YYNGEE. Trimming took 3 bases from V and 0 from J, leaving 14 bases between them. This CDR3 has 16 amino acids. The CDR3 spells CASSADGGSSTDTQYF. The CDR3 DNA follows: TGTGCCAGCAGCGCCGACGGGGGATCTAGCACAGATACGCAGTATTTT.

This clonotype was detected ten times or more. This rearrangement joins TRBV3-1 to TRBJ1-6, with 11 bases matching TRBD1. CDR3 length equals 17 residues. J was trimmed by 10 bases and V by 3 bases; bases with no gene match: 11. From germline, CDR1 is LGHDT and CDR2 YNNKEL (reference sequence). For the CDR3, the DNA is TGTGCCAGCAGCCACTACCGGGACAGGGGGACCAGCTCACCCCTCCACTTT. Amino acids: CASSHYRDRGTSSPLHF.

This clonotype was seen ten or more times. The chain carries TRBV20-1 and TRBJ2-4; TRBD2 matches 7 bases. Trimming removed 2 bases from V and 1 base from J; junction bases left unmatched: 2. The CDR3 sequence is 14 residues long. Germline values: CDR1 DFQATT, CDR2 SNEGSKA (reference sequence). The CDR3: CSARPGGAKNIQYF. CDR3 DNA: TGCAGTGCTAGACCCGGGGGGGCCAAAAACATTCAGTACTTC.

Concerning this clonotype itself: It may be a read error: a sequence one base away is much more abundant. The CDR3 DNA is TGTGCCAGTAGTATGCTCGTGGGGGGCACAGATACGCAGTATTTT. Amino acids: CASSMLVGGTDTQYF. This sequence joins TRBV19 and TRBJ2-3; D assignment may be TRBD1 or TRBD2 (5 bases each). The CDR3 has 15 amino acids. The V end lost 3 bases, the J end lost 1 base, and 11 bases lay between the germline ends. CDR1 is LNHDA and CDR2 is SQIVND in the germline V gene (reference sequence).

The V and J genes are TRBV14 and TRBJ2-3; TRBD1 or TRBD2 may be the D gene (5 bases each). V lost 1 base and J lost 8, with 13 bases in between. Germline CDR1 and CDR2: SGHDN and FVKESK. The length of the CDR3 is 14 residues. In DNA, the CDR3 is TGTGCCAGCAGCCAAGGAGGGGCGGTGGGTACGCAGTATTTT. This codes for CASSQGGAVGTQYF.